This T cell receptor beta chain was captured by sequencing in a study of blood T cell repertoires in COVID-19. Study-wide context: The analysed material was cDNA or gDNA that came from T cells, B-cell-depleted T cells, or PBMCs.

Sequencing was performed with immunoSEQ multiplex PCR; in TCRdb, only in-frame clones are kept and a portion is missing. The profile covers about 150,000 clones, with about 83% appearing a single time and roughly 17% taken by the ten largest. V shed 3 bases, J shed 5 bases, and the junction held 4 bases outside the gene matches. In germline, CDR1 is SGHAT, CDR2 FQNNGV. The CDR3 sequence is 14 residues long. The receptor's source is a man aged 45-65 years with acute or convalescent COVID-19. The chain is built from TRBV11-2 and TRBJ1-2; TRBD1 aligns across 9 bases. The specimen was peripheral blood. The CDR3 bases are TGTGCCAGCAGCTTCCCGGGACAGGGATATGGCTACACCTTC. Amino acid sequence: CASSFPGQGYGYTF.